These 11 T cell receptor beta chains originate from one sample sequenced in a study of T cells in Graves' hyperthyroidism and ophthalmopathy. Amplification of TCR beta CDR3 regions was performed using RNA transcripts as template. HTBI primers drove first-round RT-PCR of the TCR CDR3. TCRdb re-called the multiplex PCR reads with MiXCR, one entry per CDR3 protein. The sample has 600,000 or so distinct CDR3 sequences; 12% to 15% are singletons. The source material was blood. The source of these receptors is a woman aged 18-30 years with Graves' ophthalmopathy.

The rearrangement links TRBV4-1 to TRBJ1-4, with a tentative D call TRBD1 (5 bases). Looked up from germline, CDR1 is MGHRA and CDR2 is YSYEKL. CDR3 length: 16 residues. The ends were cut back, 1 base at V and 3 bases at J, with 12 bases in the middle. The CDR3 DNA reads as TGCGCCAGCAGCCAAGGAGGTCAGGGACCTAATGAAAAACTGTTTTTT. This gives the protein CASSQGGQGPNEKLFF.

Comment on this clonotype: A much larger clone differs from this one at a single base, so this may be a read error. The V call is TRBV20-1, the J call TRBJ2-7; D possibly matches TRBD1 or TRBD2 (5 bases each). Per the germline V gene, CDR1 is DFQATT and CDR2 is SNEGSKA (reference sequence). The CDR3 covers 16 residues. Trimming shortened V by 1 base and J by 0 bases, and 16 bases separated the two germline ends. CDR3 in amino acids: CSARGGTGWSSYEQYF. CDR3 in DNA: TGCAGTGCTAGAGGGGGGACGGGGTGGAGCTCCTACGAGCAGTACTTC.

In its sample, this clonotype was seen many times. The V and J genes are TRBV29-1 and TRBJ1-1; 10 bases match TRBD1. The V and J ends lost 6 bases and 4 bases, in that order; junction bases with no gene match: 2. The CDR3 has 12 residues. Looked up from germline, CDR1 is SQVTM and CDR2 is ANQGSEA. The CDR3: CSVGDRGTEAFF. CDR3 coding DNA: TGCAGCGTGGGGGACAGGGGCACTGAAGCTTTCTTT.

This clonotype came up a few times. The chain is built from TRBV12-3 or TRBV12-4 and TRBJ2-2; D gene uncertain. Deletions cut 3 bases from V and 8 bases from J, with 13 bases between. CDR3 length: 14 residues. The CDR3: CASSFSWTAGELFF. The CDR3 region has the DNA TGTGCCAGCAGTTTTAGTTGGACGGCAGGGGAGCTGTTTTTT.

This clonotype was counted many times. This sequence joins TRBV6-1 and TRBJ2-1, with D tentatively TRBD1 (6 bases). This CDR3 region has 17 residues. Trimming took off 0 bases at V and 2 bases at J, with 14 bases between the two ends. From germline, CDR1 is MNHNS and CDR2 SASEGT. The DNA of the CDR3 is TGTGCCAGCAGTGAAGCGCAGGGGACAACGACCTACAATGAGCAGTTCTTC. It translates to CASSEAQGTTTYNEQFF.

This clonotype was seen a few times. Given a much more abundant clone one base away, this may be a read error. The gene calls are TRBV7-2 and TRBJ2-7; perhaps TRBD1 as D (7 bases). The germline CDR1 and CDR2 sequences are SGHTA and FQGNSA. This CDR3 is 17 amino acids long. CDR3 bases: TGTGTCAGCAGCCAATACGGGAGAGGGGGCTTCTCCTACGAGCAGTACTTC. Its protein product is CVSSQYGRGGFSYEQYF.

The rearrangement links TRBV10-3 to TRBJ1-6; TRBD1 matches 7 bases. The germline V gene encodes CDR1 ENHRY and CDR2 SYGVKD. V gave up 4 bases and J gave up 8 bases; unmatched junction bases: 5. The CDR3 totals 14 residues. CDR3: CAISVRQGDSPLHF. The DNA of the CDR3 is TGTGCCATCAGTGTAAGGCAGGGGGATTCACCCCTCCACTTT.

This clonotype was observed at least ten times. The V and J genes are TRBV6-1 and TRBJ1-5; the D is unclear. V shed 5 bases and J shed 1 base, with 9 bases lying between them. The CDR3 length is 14 residues. Germline V gene data show CDR1 as MNHNS and CDR2 as SASEGT. The CDR3, as DNA: TGTGCCAGCAGTTTTCGGGCCAGCAATCAGCCCCAGCATTTT. Its protein is CASSFRASNQPQHF.

This clonotype appeared many times. V gene TRBV7-2 combines with J gene TRBJ2-5, with D perhaps TRBD1 (6 bases). The CDR3 spans 14 residues. V gave up 5 bases and J gave up 2 bases, with 12 bases separating them. The germline V gene has CDR1 SGHTA and CDR2 FQGNSA. The CDR3 spells CASSPDRTQETQYF. The CDR3 DNA sequence: TGTGCCAGCAGCCCGGACAGAACGCAAGAGACCCAGTACTTC.

This clonotype was found a few times. This chain joins TRBV19 and TRBJ1-4, with no clear D. Germline CDR1 reads LNHDA; CDR2 reads SQIVND (reference sequence). The V gene lost 6 bases and the J gene lost 8 bases, with 22 bases spanning the gap. The CDR3 loop spans 16 amino acids. CDR3 in DNA: TGTGCCAGTAGCCAGTCATTCGCGGGGAGCCAAGAAAAACTGTTTTTT. It is translated as CASSQSFAGSQEKLFF. The whole variable domain, filled in from reference TRBV19 and TRBJ1-4, reads DGGITQSPKYLFRKEGQNVTLSCEQNLNHDAMYWYRQDPGQGLRLIYYSQIVNDFQKGDIAEGYSVSREKKESFPLTVTSAQKNPTAFYLCASSQSFAGSQEKLFFGSGTQLSVL.

This clonotype was seen at least ten times. This chain connects TRBV2 to TRBJ2-5; 9 bases map to TRBD1. The junction had 2 bases not matched to a gene; V was cut back by 6 bases and J by 6 bases. This CDR3 has 12 amino acids. Germline-derived CDR1 and CDR2 are SNHLY and FYNNEI. The CDR3 DNA reads TGTGCCAGCAGGGACAGGGGACAGACCCAGTACTTC. It is translated as CASRDRGQTQYF.